A selection of T cell receptor beta chains follows, all from one sample in a study of blood T cell repertoires in COVID-19. Clones were read by immunoSEQ multiplex PCR, and TCRdb kept only the in-frame ones, dropping some. The data contain more than 45,000 clones, less than 90% of them seen just once; the ten biggest clones take up around a sixth. The sequencing input was peripheral blood. The receptors originated from a human donor with active COVID-19. The donor label of this sample is uncertain. Each CDR3 is given with its conserved first and last residue. Each record gives: clone size, V gene, CDR3 length, J gene, D gene, CDR3 DNA, CDR3 protein. The D gene is left open where the match is weak. Expanded clones are given a class, and other clones once, few, many or no size at all.

size: .; V: TRBV12-3/TRBV12-4; length: 12; J: TRBJ1-2; D: .; DNA: TGTGCCAGCAGTTTACTTAACTATGGCTACACCTTC; CDR3: CASSLLNYGYTF
size: .; V: TRBV11-2; length: 13; J: TRBJ1-2; D: .; DNA: TGTGCCAGCAGCCATACAGTTTACTATGGCTACACCTTC; CDR3: CASSHTVYYGYTF
size: .; V: TRBV11-2; length: 14; J: TRBJ2-3; D: .; DNA: TGTGCCAGCAGCTTATCCGGGGACACAGATACGCAGTATTTT; CDR3: CASSLSGDTDTQYF
size: few; V: TRBV5-6; length: 15; J: TRBJ2-2; D: TRBD1; DNA: TGTGCCAGCAGCTTAGGGTGGACAGGACCGGGGGAGCTGTTTTTT; CDR3: CASSLGWTGPGELFF
size: few; V: TRBV11-2; length: 14; J: TRBJ1-2; D: .; DNA: TGTGCCAGCAGCTTAGAATCCAGGTTCTATGGCTACACCTTC; CDR3: CASSLESRFYGYTF
size: .; V: TRBV4-1; length: 17; J: TRBJ1-2; D: TRBD1; DNA: TGCGCCAGCAGCCCCCAGCAGACAGGGCTCGGGCACTATGGCTACACCTTC; CDR3: CASSPQQTGLGHYGYTF
size: .; V: TRBV27; length: 14; J: TRBJ1-2; D: TRBD1; DNA: TGTGCCAGCAGCAGGGGGCCAGCTAACTATGGCTACACCTTC; CDR3: CASSRGPANYGYTF
size: once; V: TRBV11-3; length: 15; J: TRBJ2-1; D: .; DNA: TGTGCCAGCAGCCCTGGACTATTCCTTGAAAATGAGCAGTTCTTC; CDR3: CASSPGLFLENEQFF
size: once; V: TRBV6-6; length: 12; J: TRBJ1-2; D: TRBD1; DNA: TGTGCCAGCAGCGGGGGACAGGGGGGCTACACCTTC; CDR3: CASSGGQGGYTF
size: .; V: TRBV11-3; length: 13; J: TRBJ2-3; D: .; DNA: TGTGCCAGCAGCTTTTCGGGGGCAGATACGCAGTATTTT; CDR3: CASSFSGADTQYF
size: few; V: TRBV10-3; length: 17; J: TRBJ2-2; D: TRBD2; DNA: TGTGCCATCAGTGCGGGACTAGCGGGGGAATTCACCGGGGAGCTGTTTTTT; CDR3: CAISAGLAGEFTGELFF
size: .; V: TRBV5-6; length: 14; J: TRBJ1-2; D: TRBD1; DNA: TGTGCCAGCAGCTCCGGGACAGGGGGCTTTGGCTACACCTTC; CDR3: CASSSGTGGFGYTF
size: .; V: TRBV10-2; length: 13; J: TRBJ1-5; D: .; DNA: TGCGCCAGCAGTAACACACGCAATCAGCCCCAGCATTTT; CDR3: CASSNTRNQPQHF
size: .; V: TRBV12-3/TRBV12-4; length: 12; J: TRBJ2-2; D: .; DNA: TGTGCCAGCAGCCCAGGGTACGGGGAGCTGTTTTTT; CDR3: CASSPGYGELFF
size: .; V: TRBV2; length: 15; J: TRBJ1-4; D: TRBD1; DNA: TGTGCCAGCAGTGAGAAACGGACAGGGTTGGGAAAACTGTTTTTT; CDR3: CASSEKRTGLGKLFF
size: .; V: TRBV5-1; length: 14; J: TRBJ1-2; D: .; DNA: TGCGCCAGCAGCTTGGCCGCGACAGAAAATGGCTACACCTTC; CDR3: CASSLAATENGYTF
size: .; V: TRBV2; length: 13; J: TRBJ2-7; D: TRBD1; DNA: TGTGCCAGCAGGACAGGGGGCGTTGACGAGCAGTACTTC; CDR3: CASRTGGVDEQYF
size: .; V: TRBV12-3/TRBV12-4; length: 13; J: TRBJ2-3; D: .; DNA: TGTGCCAGCGGCCCAGGGATCGAGGATACGCAGTATTTT; CDR3: CASGPGIEDTQYF
size: .; V: TRBV5-1; length: 14; J: TRBJ1-5; D: TRBD1; DNA: TGCGCCAGCAGCCAGGACAGGGGAGGTCAGCCCCAGCATTTT; CDR3: CASSQDRGGQPQHF
size: few; V: TRBV6-2/TRBV6-3; length: 15; J: TRBJ1-5; D: TRBD1; DNA: TGTGCCAGCAGTCCGGGACAGGGTTACAGTCAGCCCCAGCATTTT; CDR3: CASSPGQGYSQPQHF
size: once; V: TRBV5-4; length: 14; J: TRBJ2-7; D: TRBD1; DNA: TGTGCCAGCAGCTCGGGACAGGGGACCTACGAGCAGTACTTC; CDR3: CASSSGQGTYEQYF
size: .; V: TRBV20-1; length: 10; J: TRBJ2-7; D: .; DNA: TGCAGTGCTCCCTCCCACGAGCAGTACTTC; CDR3: CSAPSHEQYF
size: .; V: TRBV7-6; length: 17; J: TRBJ1-1; D: .; DNA: TGTGCCAGCAGCCCGATAGCCAGGACAGTCATGAACACTGAAGCTTTCTTT; CDR3: CASSPIARTVMNTEAFF
size: .; V: TRBV7-2; length: 15; J: TRBJ2-7; D: TRBD1; DNA: TGTGCCAGCAGCTTAGAACAGGGGTTAACCTACGAGCAGTACTTC; CDR3: CASSLEQGLTYEQYF
size: once; V: TRBV28; length: 14; J: TRBJ1-6; D: TRBD1; DNA: TGTGCCAGCAGTCTACAGGGGGATAATTCACCCCTCCACTTT; CDR3: CASSLQGDNSPLHF
size: .; V: TRBV4-3; length: 16; J: TRBJ2-1; D: .; DNA: TGCGCCAGCAGCCAAGCCCACTGGAGCTCCTACAATGAGCAGTTCTTC; CDR3: CASSQAHWSSYNEQFF
size: once; V: TRBV19; length: 15; J: TRBJ2-2; D: .; DNA: TGTGCCAGTAGTATCGGGGGTACGTTGACCGGGGAGCTGTTTTTT; CDR3: CASSIGGTLTGELFF
size: .; V: TRBV6-1; length: 15; J: TRBJ1-2; D: TRBD1; DNA: TGTGCCAGCAGTGACCGGGACAGAGGACTAAGGAGCTACACCTTC; CDR3: CASSDRDRGLRSYTF
size: .; V: TRBV24-1; length: 12; J: TRBJ1-4; D: .; DNA: TGTGCCACCAAAGACAAGAATGAAAAACTGTTTTTT; CDR3: CATKDKNEKLFF
size: .; V: TRBV18; length: 15; J: TRBJ1-1; D: TRBD1; DNA: TGTGCCAGCTCACTAAAGCCAGGGGGGAACACTGAAGCTTTCTTT; CDR3: CASSLKPGGNTEAFF
size: .; V: TRBV5-1; length: 16; J: TRBJ1-4; D: .; DNA: TGCGCCAGCAGCCCCCCAGACACTGCAACTAATGAAAAACTGTTTTTT; CDR3: CASSPPDTATNEKLFF
size: .; V: TRBV14; length: 14; J: TRBJ1-2; D: .; DNA: TGTGCCAGCAGCCACCGGGACACCAACTATGGCTACACCTTC; CDR3: CASSHRDTNYGYTF
size: .; V: TRBV5-8; length: 17; J: TRBJ2-5; D: TRBD2; DNA: TGTGCCAGCAGCTTTACTAGCGGGGGGGGATTTTTGGAGACCCAGTACTTC; CDR3: CASSFTSGGGFLETQYF
size: .; V: TRBV15; length: 16; J: TRBJ2-5; D: TRBD2; DNA: TGTGCCACCAGCAGATACAGCGGGGGGCTCGGTGAGACCCAGTACTTC; CDR3: CATSRYSGGLGETQYF
size: .; V: TRBV5-1; length: 15; J: TRBJ2-7; D: .; DNA: TGCGCCAGCAGCTTGGATGGGTCGGGGTTCTACGAGCAGTACTTC; CDR3: CASSLDGSGFYEQYF
size: .; V: TRBV5-1; length: 16; J: TRBJ1-6; D: TRBD1; DNA: TGCGCCAGCAGCTTGGGTGGCGGGACAGTTAATTCACCCCTCCACTTT; CDR3: CASSLGGGTVNSPLHF
size: .; V: TRBV18; length: 17; J: TRBJ2-2; D: .; DNA: TGTGCCAGCTCACCCCCCTCGGCAGGGGGGCATGCCGGGGAGCTGTTTTTT; CDR3: CASSPPSAGGHAGELFF
size: few; V: TRBV19; length: 14; J: TRBJ1-5; D: .; DNA: TGTGCCAGTAGTACCGCTGGGCCAAGGCAGCCCCAGCATTTT; CDR3: CASSTAGPRQPQHF
size: .; V: TRBV10-1; length: 17; J: TRBJ1-4; D: TRBD1; DNA: TGCGCCAGCAGTGGAAGGAGGGGGCGGGGAGCCGATGAAAAACTGTTTTTT; CDR3: CASSGRRGRGADEKLFF
size: .; V: TRBV6-2/TRBV6-3; length: 17; J: TRBJ2-5; D: TRBD2; DNA: TGTGCCAGCAGTATAGACGGCCCTAGCGGGGGGCCAGAGACCCAGTACTTC; CDR3: CASSIDGPSGGPETQYF
size: .; V: TRBV5-6; length: 18; J: TRBJ2-3; D: .; DNA: TGTGCCAGCAGCTTATTCGGGGTCACAGCATCAAGCACAGATACGCAGTATTTT; CDR3: CASSLFGVTASSTDTQYF
size: .; V: TRBV10-3; length: 14; J: TRBJ1-1; D: .; DNA: TGTGCCATCAGCCGGAAAGGGGGAAACACTGAAGCTTTCTTT; CDR3: CAISRKGGNTEAFF
size: .; V: TRBV27; length: 14; J: TRBJ2-1; D: TRBD2; DNA: TGTGCCAGCAGTTTTAGCGGGGAGTACAATGAGCAGTTCTTC; CDR3: CASSFSGEYNEQFF
size: .; V: TRBV11-1; length: 15; J: TRBJ2-5; D: .; DNA: TGTGCCAGCAGCTTTTATCCGGAGCGCACGGAGACCCAGTACTTC; CDR3: CASSFYPERTETQYF
size: once; V: TRBV6-6; length: 14; J: TRBJ1-3; D: .; DNA: TGTGCCAGCAGTCCTACGGCGGCTGGAAACACCATATATTTT; CDR3: CASSPTAAGNTIYF